This passage covers 17 T cell receptor beta chains from one sample sequenced in a study of blood T cells in healthy people across ages. Combining a sample-barcoded 5' primer with a J-beta primer mix, a second PCR ran for about 7 to 11 cycles. MiXCR was run by TCRdb on the 5' RACE reads, yielding one entry per CDR3 protein. The table records 1,500,000 or so distinct CDR3 sequences, under 55% of them present only once. Sequenced: blood. Receptors were obtained from a woman aged 18-29 years in good health.

V usage is TRBV6-5 and J usage is TRBJ2-7; no definite D call. Germline V gene data show CDR1 as MNHEY and CDR2 as SVGAGI. CDR3 length: 15 amino acids. Deletions cut 6 bases from V and 0 bases from J, with 15 bases between. The CDR3 spells CASRSLAASSYEQYF. The CDR3 DNA reads as TGTGCCAGCAGGTCACTCGCGGCTAGCTCCTACGAGCAGTACTTC.

A note on this clonotype: One base away lies a much larger clone, so this may be a sequencing read error. This chain links TRBV12-3 or TRBV12-4 with TRBJ1-2; D is uncertain. V lost 7 bases to trimming and J lost 6 bases, with 18 bases between them. The CDR3 consists of 14 residues. The CDR3 reads CASTLGEGTHGYTF. The DNA of the CDR3 is TGTGCCAGCACCCTTGGAGAGGGAACTCATGGCTACACCTTC.

The CDR3 DNA reads TGTGCCAGCAGTGCGAAATCCGCAGGGTCCACAGATACGCAGTATTTT. It translates to CASSAKSAGSTDTQYF. The chain carries TRBV25-1 and TRBJ2-3, with D possibly being TRBD1 (5 bases). This CDR3 spans 16 amino acids. The germline gives CDR1 MGHDK, CDR2 SYGVNS. V was clipped by 4 bases and J by 2 bases, with 16 bases between them.

The chain is built from TRBV4-3 and TRBJ2-1; D uncertain. V was shortened by 1 base and J by 0 bases, with 10 bases between the two germline ends. The CDR3 loop spans 16 amino acids. Germline CDR1 is LGHNA and CDR2 is YSLEER. The CDR3: CASSQGQVSSYNEQFF. CDR3 nucleotides: TGCGCCAGCAGCCAAGGCCAGGTGAGCTCCTACAATGAGCAGTTCTTC.

The chain links TRBV30 to TRBJ2-4, with TRBD2 as a possible D gene (6 bases). The J call may not be correct, given that the DNA end is closer to TRBJ2-5. The CDR3 sequence is 13 residues long. Germline V lookup: CDR1 GTSNPN, CDR2 SVGIG (reference sequence). CDR3 in amino acids: CAWSVLVRGTQYF. CDR3 DNA: TGTGCCTGGAGTGTACTCGTGCGGGGGACCCAGTACTTC.

The rearrangement joins TRBV4-2 to TRBJ2-4; the match to TRBD1 covers 7 bases. The J call is doubtful: the DNA matches TRBJ2-7 better. The germline gives CDR1 LGHNA, CDR2 YNFKEQ. The CDR3 has 13 amino acids. CDR3 loop: CASSTGDLYEQYF. CDR3 DNA: TGTGCCAGCAGTACAGGGGACCTCTACGAGCAGTACTTC.

Of note for this clonotype: Germline and junction disagree at one end, which may indicate a read error. The CDR3 DNA reads TGTGCCAGCAGCTTAGTCAGGAAACTCTTGTATGGCTACACCTTT. Translation gives CASSLVRKLLYGYTF. The chain employs TRBV13 and TRBJ1-2, with D hard to call. CDR3 length: 15 amino acids. Looked up from germline, CDR1 is PRHDT and CDR2 is FYEKMQ (reference sequence).

The rearrangement links TRBV12-3 or TRBV12-4 to TRBJ2-1; 8 positions match TRBD2. The CDR3 has 14 residues. J gave up 5 bases and V 5 bases, and 5 bases lay outside the gene matches. CDR3 protein: CASSLIAGNNEQFF. In DNA form, the CDR3 reads TGTGCCAGCAGTCTCATAGCGGGGAACAATGAGCAGTTCTTC.

The V call is TRBV20-1, the J call TRBJ1-2, with a possible D match to TRBD1 (6 bases). The germline V and J ends were trimmed by 7 bases and 8 bases, with 29 bases remaining between them. This CDR3 region has 16 residues. Germline values: CDR1 DFQATT, CDR2 SNEGSKA (reference sequence). In DNA, the CDR3 is TGCAGTGACAATCAGGGGACGCAGTCCCCATTTGGAGGCTACACCTTC. It codes for CSDNQGTQSPFGGYTF.

The chain carries TRBV29-1 and TRBJ2-5; D is uncertain. V was clipped by 5 bases and J by 5 bases, with 15 bases between them. The CDR3 is made up of 13 amino acids. Germline CDR1 reads SQVTM; CDR2 reads ANQGSEA. The CDR3, as DNA: TGCAGCGTTCTCCCTCCCGGCCGGGAGACCCAGTACTTC. This gives the protein CSVLPPGRETQYF.

This clonotype occurred a few times. This chain connects TRBV7-2 to TRBJ2-1; TRBD2 matches 8 bases. The trim removed 1 base at V and 9 bases at J, leaving 14 bases unmatched. This CDR3 has 17 amino acids. Germline V gene sequence: CDR1 SGHTA, CDR2 FQGNSA. Here the CDR3 reads CASSLVASGPSRPEQFF. For the CDR3, the DNA is TGTGCCAGCAGCTTAGTAGCTAGCGGGCCTTCCCGACCTGAGCAGTTCTTC.

As DNA, the CDR3 is TGTGCCAGCAGCCGGACCCGGTCTACACCTGACAGTGAGCAGTTCTTC. Its translation is CASSRTRSTPDSEQFF. This chain joins TRBV9 and TRBJ2-1; possible D gene TRBD1, 5 bases. The V end lost 4 bases, the J end lost 9 bases, and 23 bases lay between the germline ends. This CDR3 comprises 16 residues. CDR1 is SGDLS, CDR2 YYNGEE, per germline.

The genes are TRBV29-1 and TRBJ2-7; tentatively, D is TRBD2 (5 bases). This CDR3 contains 14 residues. The germline V and J ends were trimmed by 4 bases and 2 bases, with 15 bases remaining between them. Germline V gives CDR1 SQVTM, CDR2 ANQGSEA. Here the CDR3 reads CSVGTSKRPYEQYF. In nucleotides, the CDR3 is TGCAGCGTTGGGACTTCCAAGCGCCCCTACGAGCAGTACTTC.

CDR3 bases: TGCAGTGCTAGGCCTAGCGGGAGGGTGGAGACCCAGTACTTC. It translates to CSARPSGRVETQYF. This chain links TRBV20-1 with TRBJ2-5; 12 positions agree with TRBD2. Germline loops: CDR1 DFQATT, CDR2 SNEGSKA (reference sequence). J gave up 5 bases and V 3 bases, and 4 bases lay outside the gene matches. The CDR3 is 14 amino acids.

The gene calls are TRBV12-3 or TRBV12-4 and TRBJ2-1; D ambiguous. V dropped 5 bases and J dropped 6 bases, with 14 bases sitting between them. The CDR3 runs 14 residues. For the CDR3, the DNA is TGTGCCAGCAGTGTGGGGTTCTCCGCCAATGAGCAGTTCTTC. It codes for CASSVGFSANEQFF.

J is TRBJ2-1 and V is TRBV3-1; D is unclear. Between the trimmed V and J ends, which lost 4 bases and 2 bases, there was a span of 18 bases. Per germline, CDR1 LGHDT and CDR2 YNNKEL (reference sequence). CDR3 length equals 17 residues. The DNA for the CDR3 is TGTGCCAGCAGCCCCCACCTGGAACGGCCAGCCTACAATGAGCAGTTCTTC. This translates into CASSPHLERPAYNEQFF.

The chain uses TRBV6-5 and TRBJ2-7, with D unresolved. The CDR3 totals 14 residues. The germline V and J ends were trimmed by 2 bases and 2 bases, with 10 bases remaining between them. Germline CDR1 MNHEY, CDR2 SVGAGI. The CDR3 loop is CASSYEAGPYEQYF. The CDR3 nucleotides are TGTGCCAGCAGTTACGAGGCAGGCCCCTACGAGCAGTACTTC.